This T cell receptor (beta chain) is from a study of beta chain features in type 1 diabetes. Broader study findings: People with Type 1 diabetes carried modestly yet significantly shorter TCRB CDR3s in all four CD4+ subsets.

One heparinised draw, averaging roughly 0.12 L, was taken per donor. The V segment lost 1 base and the J segment 3 bases; nucleotides outside the gene matches: 8. The CDR3 length is 15 residues. Germline lookup yields CDR1 GTSNPN and CDR2 SVGIG (reference sequence). cDNA synthesis used the whole RNA isolate, giving expressed TCRB sequences. The table came from immunoSEQ multiplex PCR; TCRdb's copy has only in-frame clones and leaves some out. In the table there are some 700,000 clones, around an eighth of which are singletons. This clone turned up a few times. No antigen is known for it. Sequenced input: naive CD4+ T cells from blood. The sequence was collected from a man younger than 35 with type 1 diabetes. The V gene is TRBV30, the J gene TRBJ1-1; 7 bases are shared with TRBD1. CDR3 region: CAWSGKTGSDTEAFF. CDR3 nucleotide sequence: TGTGCCTGGAGTGGAAAGACAGGGTCGGACACTGAAGCTTTCTTT.